This T cell receptor (beta chain) emerged from a study of blood T cell repertoires in COVID-19. Study overall: Sources were T cells, B-cell-depleted T cells, or PBMCs; the material itself was cDNA or gDNA.

Original processing methods: Estimates of nucleated cell counts were drawn from the amplification of reference gene primers. Sequenced by immunoSEQ multiplex PCR; TCRdb stores in-frame clones only, minus some. D and trimming were read from the DNA, whereas the V and J calls and clone size are those reported in that table. Among about 55,000 clones listed, 87% were seen once. Enrolment of Seattle patients took place during active infection, and they were followed longitudinally. This clonotype was sampled from a man aged 40-55 years with COVID-19, enrolled during active disease. The sequencing sample was made of peripheral blood.

DNA of the CDR3: TGTGCCAGCAGTGATCCCCGCAGGGGGAAAGGTGGAAACACCATATATTTT. Protein product: CASSDPRRGKGGNTIYF. V usage is TRBV6-1 and J usage is TRBJ1-3; 7 bases match TRBD1. V was clipped by 3 bases and J by 3 bases; unmatched bases: 11. The V gene's germline CDR1 is MNHNS and CDR2 SASEGT. The CDR3 is 17 amino acids.